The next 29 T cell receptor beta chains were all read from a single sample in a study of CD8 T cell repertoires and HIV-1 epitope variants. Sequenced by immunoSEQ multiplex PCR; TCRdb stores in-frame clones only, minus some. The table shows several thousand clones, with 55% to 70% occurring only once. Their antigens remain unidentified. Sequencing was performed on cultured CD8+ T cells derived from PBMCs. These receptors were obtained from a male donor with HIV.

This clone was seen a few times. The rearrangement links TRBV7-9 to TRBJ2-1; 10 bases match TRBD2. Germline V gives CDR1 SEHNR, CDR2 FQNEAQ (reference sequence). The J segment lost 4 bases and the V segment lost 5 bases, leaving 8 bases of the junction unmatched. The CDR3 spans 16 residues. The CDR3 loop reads CASSILTSGTYNEQFF. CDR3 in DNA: TGTGCCAGCAGCATACTAACTAGCGGGACTTACAATGAGCAGTTCTTC.

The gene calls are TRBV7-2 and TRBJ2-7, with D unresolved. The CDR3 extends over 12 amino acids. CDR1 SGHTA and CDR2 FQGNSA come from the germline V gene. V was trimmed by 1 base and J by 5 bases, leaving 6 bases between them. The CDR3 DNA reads TGTGCCAGCAGCTTAGTCGGTGACGAGCAGTACTTC. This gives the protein CASSLVGDEQYF.

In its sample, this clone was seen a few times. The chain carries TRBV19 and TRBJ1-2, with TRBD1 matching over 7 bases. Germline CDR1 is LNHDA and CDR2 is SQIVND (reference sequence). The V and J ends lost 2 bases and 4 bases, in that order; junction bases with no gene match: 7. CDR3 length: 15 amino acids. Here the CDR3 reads CASSITLTGTYGYTF. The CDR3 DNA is TGTGCCAGTAGTATAACCCTGACAGGGACCTATGGCTACACCTTC.

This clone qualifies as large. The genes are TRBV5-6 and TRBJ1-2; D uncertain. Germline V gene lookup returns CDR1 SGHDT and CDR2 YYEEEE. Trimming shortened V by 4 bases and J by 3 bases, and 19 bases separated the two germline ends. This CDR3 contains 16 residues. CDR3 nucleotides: TGTGCCAGCAGCCCTTGGCCGGTAGAATTGGACTATGGCTACACCTTC. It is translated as CASSPWPVELDYGYTF. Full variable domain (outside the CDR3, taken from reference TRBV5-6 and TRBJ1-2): DAGVTQSPTHLIKTRGQQVTLRCSPKSGHDTVSWYQQALGQGPQFIFQYYEEEERQRGNFPDRFSGHQFPNYSSELNVNALLLGDSALYLCASSPWPVELDYGYTFGSGTRLTVV.

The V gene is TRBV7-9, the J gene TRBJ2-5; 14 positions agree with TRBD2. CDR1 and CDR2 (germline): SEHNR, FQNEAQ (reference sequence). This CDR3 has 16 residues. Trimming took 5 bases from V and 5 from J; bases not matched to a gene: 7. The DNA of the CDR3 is TGTGCCAGCAGCGCCGGACTAGCGGGAGGATGGGAGACCCAGTACTTC. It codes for CASSAGLAGGWETQYF.

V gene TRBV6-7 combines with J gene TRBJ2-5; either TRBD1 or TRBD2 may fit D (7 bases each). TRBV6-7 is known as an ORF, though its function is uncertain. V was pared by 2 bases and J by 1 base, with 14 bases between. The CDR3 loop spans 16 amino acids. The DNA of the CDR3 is TGTGCCAGCAGTTACAGCGGGACAGAGATCCAAGAGACCCAGTACTTC. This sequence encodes CASSYSGTEIQETQYF.

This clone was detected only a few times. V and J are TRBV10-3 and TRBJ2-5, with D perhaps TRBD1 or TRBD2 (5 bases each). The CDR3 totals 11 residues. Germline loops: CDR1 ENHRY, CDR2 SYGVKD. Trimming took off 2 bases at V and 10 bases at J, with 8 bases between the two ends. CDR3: CAISEGGNQYF. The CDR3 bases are TGTGCCATCAGTGAGGGGGGAAACCAGTACTTC.

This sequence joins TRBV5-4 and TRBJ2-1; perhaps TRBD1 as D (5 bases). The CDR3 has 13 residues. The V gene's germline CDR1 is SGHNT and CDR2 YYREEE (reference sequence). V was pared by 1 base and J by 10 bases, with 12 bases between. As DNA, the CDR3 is TGTGCCAGCAGCTTGTCGCAGGGCAGCGAGCAGTTCTTC. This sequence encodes CASSLSQGSEQFF.

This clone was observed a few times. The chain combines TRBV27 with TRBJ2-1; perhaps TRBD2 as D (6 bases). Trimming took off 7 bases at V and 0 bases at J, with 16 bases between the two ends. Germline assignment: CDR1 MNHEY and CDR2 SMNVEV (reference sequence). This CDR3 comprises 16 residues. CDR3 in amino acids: CASMGGSWSSYNEQFF. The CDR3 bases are TGTGCCAGCATGGGAGGTAGCTGGAGCTCCTACAATGAGCAGTTCTTC.

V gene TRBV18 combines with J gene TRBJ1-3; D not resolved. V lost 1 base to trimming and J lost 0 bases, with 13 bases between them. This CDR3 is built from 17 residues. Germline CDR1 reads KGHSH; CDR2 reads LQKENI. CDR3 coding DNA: TGTGCCAGCTCACCACTTGAAACTTTGAGCTCTGGAAACACCATATATTTT. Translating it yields CASSPLETLSSGNTIYF.

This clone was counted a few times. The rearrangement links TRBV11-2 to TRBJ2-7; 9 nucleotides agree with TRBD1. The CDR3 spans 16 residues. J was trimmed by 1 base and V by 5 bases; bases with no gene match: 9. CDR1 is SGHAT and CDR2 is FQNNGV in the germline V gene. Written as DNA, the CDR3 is TGTGCCAGCAGCGACGGACAGGGGTTCGGGTCCTACGAGCAGTACTTC. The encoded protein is CASSDGQGFGSYEQYF. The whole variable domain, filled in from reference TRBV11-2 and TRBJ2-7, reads EAGVAQSPRYKIIEKRQSVAFWCNPISGHATLYWYQQILGQGPKLLIQFQNNGVVDDSQLPKDRFSAERLKGVDSTLKIQPAKLEDSAVYLCASSDGQGFGSYEQYFGPGTRLTVT.

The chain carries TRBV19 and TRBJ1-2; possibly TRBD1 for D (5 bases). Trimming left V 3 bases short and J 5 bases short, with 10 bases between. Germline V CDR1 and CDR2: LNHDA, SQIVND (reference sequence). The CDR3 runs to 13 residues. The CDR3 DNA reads TGTGCCAGTAGTATTCCAGGGTTTTATGGCTACACCTTC. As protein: CASSIPGFYGYTF.

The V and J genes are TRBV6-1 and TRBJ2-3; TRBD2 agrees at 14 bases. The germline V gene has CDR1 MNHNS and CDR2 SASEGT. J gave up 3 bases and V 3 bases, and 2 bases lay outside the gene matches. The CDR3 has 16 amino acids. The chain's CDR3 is CASSEGTSGRTDTQYF. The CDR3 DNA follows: TGTGCCAGCAGTGAGGGGACTAGCGGGAGAACAGATACGCAGTATTTT.

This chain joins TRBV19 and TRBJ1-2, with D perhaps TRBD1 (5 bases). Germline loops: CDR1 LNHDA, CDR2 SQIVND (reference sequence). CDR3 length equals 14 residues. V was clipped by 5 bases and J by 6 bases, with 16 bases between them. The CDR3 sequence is CASSLITGEDGYTF. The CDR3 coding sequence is TGTGCCAGTAGTCTCATTACGGGGGAGGATGGCTACACCTTC.

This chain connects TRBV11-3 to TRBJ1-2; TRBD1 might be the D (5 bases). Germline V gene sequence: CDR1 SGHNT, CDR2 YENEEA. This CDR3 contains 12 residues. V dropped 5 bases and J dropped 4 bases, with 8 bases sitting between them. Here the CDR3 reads CASSQGGYGYTF. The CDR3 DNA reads TGTGCCAGCAGCCAGGGTGGCTATGGCTACACCTTC.

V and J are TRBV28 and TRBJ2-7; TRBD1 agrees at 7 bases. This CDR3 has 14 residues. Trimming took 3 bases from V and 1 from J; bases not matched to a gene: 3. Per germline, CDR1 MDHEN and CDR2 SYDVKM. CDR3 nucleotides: TGTGCCAGCAGTTTTGTGACAGGGTCCTACGAGCAGTACTTC. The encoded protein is CASSFVTGSYEQYF.

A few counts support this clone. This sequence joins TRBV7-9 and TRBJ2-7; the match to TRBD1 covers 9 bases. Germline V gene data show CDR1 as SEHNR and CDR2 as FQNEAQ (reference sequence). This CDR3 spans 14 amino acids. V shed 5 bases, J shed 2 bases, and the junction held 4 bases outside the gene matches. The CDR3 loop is CASSIDRGAYEQYF. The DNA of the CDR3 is TGTGCCAGCAGCATCGACAGGGGGGCCTACGAGCAGTACTTC.

The CDR3 loop reads CASSRQDPGELFF. For the CDR3, the DNA is TGTGCCAGCAGTAGGCAGGACCCCGGGGAGCTGTTTTTT. This chain links TRBV27 with TRBJ2-2; no clear D gene. V shed 5 bases and J shed 6 bases, with 10 bases lying between them. This CDR3 has 13 amino acids. Per the germline V gene, CDR1 is MNHEY and CDR2 is SMNVEV (reference sequence).

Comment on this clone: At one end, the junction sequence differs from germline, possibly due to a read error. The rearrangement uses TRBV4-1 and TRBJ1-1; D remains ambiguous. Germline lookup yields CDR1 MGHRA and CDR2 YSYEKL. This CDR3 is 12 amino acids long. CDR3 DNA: TGTGCCAGCAGCCAAGTGAACACTGAAGCTTTCTTT. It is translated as CASSQVNTEAFF.

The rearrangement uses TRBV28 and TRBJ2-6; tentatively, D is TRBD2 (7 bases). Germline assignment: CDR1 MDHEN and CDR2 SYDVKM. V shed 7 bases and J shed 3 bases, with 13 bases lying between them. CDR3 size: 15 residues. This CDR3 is CASNLGGDGANVLTF. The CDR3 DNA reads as TGTGCCAGCAATCTAGGGGGGGATGGGGCCAACGTCCTGACTTTC.

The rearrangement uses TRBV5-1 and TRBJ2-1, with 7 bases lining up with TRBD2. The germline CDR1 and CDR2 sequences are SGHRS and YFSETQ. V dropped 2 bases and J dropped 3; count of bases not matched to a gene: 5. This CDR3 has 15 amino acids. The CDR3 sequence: CASSLSGTNYNEQFF. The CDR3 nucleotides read TGCGCCAGCAGCTTATCCGGGACTAACTACAATGAGCAGTTCTTC.

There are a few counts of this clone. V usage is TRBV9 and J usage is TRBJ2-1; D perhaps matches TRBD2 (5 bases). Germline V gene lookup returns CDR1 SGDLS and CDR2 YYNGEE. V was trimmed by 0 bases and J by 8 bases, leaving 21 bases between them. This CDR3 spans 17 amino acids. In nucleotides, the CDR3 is TGTGCCAGCAGCGTAGGGGGAGCCGCGGGCCCTGGAGATGAGCAGTTCTTC. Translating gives CASSVGGAAGPGDEQFF. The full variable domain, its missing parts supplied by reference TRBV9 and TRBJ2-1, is DSGVTQTPKHLITATGQRVTLRCSPRSGDLSVYWYQQSLDQGLQFLIQYYNGEERAKGNILERFSAQQFPDLHSELNLSSLELGDSALYFCASSVGGAAGPGDEQFFGPGTRLTVL.

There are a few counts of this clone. The CDR3 sequence: CASSQENTGELFF. CDR3 in DNA: TGCGCCAGCAGCCAGGAAAACACCGGGGAGCTGTTTTTT. This rearrangement joins TRBV4-1 to TRBJ2-2; D gene uncertain. Trimming stripped 3 bases from V and 2 bases from J, with 4 bases between. The CDR3 has 13 amino acids. From germline, CDR1 is MGHRA and CDR2 YSYEKL.

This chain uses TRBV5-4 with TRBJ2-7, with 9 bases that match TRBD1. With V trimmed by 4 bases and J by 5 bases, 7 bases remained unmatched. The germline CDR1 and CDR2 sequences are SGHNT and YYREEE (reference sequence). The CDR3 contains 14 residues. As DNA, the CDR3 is TGTGCCAGCAGCCGGACAGGGGAAATTAACGAGCAGTACTTC. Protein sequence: CASSRTGEINEQYF.

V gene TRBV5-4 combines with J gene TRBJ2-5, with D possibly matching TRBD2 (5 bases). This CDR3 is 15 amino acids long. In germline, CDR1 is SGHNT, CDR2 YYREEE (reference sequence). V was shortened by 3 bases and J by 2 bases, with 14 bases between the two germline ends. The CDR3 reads CASSSAGIDQETQYF. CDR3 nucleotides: TGTGCCAGCAGCTCCGCCGGGATAGATCAAGAGACCCAGTACTTC.

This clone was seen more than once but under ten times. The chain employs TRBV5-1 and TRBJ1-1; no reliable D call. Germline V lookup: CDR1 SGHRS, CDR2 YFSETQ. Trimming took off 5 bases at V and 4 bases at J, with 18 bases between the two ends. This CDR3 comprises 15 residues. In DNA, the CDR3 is TGCGCCAGCAGTTTTGGGCCCACCGGAGGCACTGAAGCTTTCTTT. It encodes CASSFGPTGGTEAFF.

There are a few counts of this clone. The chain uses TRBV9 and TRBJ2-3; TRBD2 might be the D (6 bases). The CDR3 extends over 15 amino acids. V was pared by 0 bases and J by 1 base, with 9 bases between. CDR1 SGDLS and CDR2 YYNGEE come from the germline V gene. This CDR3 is CASSVEWGGTDTQYF. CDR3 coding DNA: TGTGCCAGCAGCGTAGAGTGGGGGGGCACAGATACGCAGTATTTT. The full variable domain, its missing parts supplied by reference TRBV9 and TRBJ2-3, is DSGVTQTPKHLITATGQRVTLRCSPRSGDLSVYWYQQSLDQGLQFLIQYYNGEERAKGNILERFSAQQFPDLHSELNLSSLELGDSALYFCASSVEWGGTDTQYFGPGTRLTVL.

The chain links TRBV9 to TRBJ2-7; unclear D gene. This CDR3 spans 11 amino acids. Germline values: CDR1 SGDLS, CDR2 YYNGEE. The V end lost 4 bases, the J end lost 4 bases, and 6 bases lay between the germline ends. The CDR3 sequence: CASSTGYEQYF. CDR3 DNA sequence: TGTGCCAGCAGCACCGGGTACGAGCAGTACTTC.

CDR3 amino acids: CASSLWQRDGYTF. The CDR3 nucleotides are TGTGCCAGCAGTTTATGGCAGCGCGATGGCTACACCTTC. The chain couples TRBV28 to TRBJ1-2; unclear D gene. V lost 0 bases to trimming and J lost 6 bases, with 8 bases between them. The CDR3 loop spans 13 amino acids. From germline, CDR1 is MDHEN and CDR2 SYDVKM.